Described below is a single T cell receptor beta chain sequence and its context. These data belong to a study of blood T cell repertoires in COVID-19. Looking at the study overall: Specimens from acute and convalescent COVID-19 originated in the United States, Italy and Spain. PBMCs, B-cell-depleted T cells, or T cells provided the cDNA or gDNA that made up the material.

Authors' analysis steps: Scientists estimated how many nucleated cells there were by amplifying reference gene primers. The assay was immunoSEQ multiplex PCR, and TCRdb's table has in-frame clones only and misses some. Clonal size and the V and J genes are those of that table, whereas D and trimming came from the DNA. The profile covers hundreds of thousands of clones, with around 82% appearing a single time and roughly 5.8% taken by the ten largest. Trimming cost V 6 bases and J 7 bases; bases outside gene matches: 11. This CDR3 comprises 15 residues. Germline values: CDR1 MDHEN, CDR2 SYDVKM. The specimen sequenced was peripheral blood. This chain connects TRBV28 to TRBJ2-5; 10 bases are shared with TRBD1. The sequence was collected from a man of 80 years or more with acute or convalescent COVID-19. CDR3 nucleotides: TGTGCCAGCAGGTCACCCGGGACAGGGGTAGGGACCCAGTACTTC. Its protein is CASRSPGTGVGTQYF.